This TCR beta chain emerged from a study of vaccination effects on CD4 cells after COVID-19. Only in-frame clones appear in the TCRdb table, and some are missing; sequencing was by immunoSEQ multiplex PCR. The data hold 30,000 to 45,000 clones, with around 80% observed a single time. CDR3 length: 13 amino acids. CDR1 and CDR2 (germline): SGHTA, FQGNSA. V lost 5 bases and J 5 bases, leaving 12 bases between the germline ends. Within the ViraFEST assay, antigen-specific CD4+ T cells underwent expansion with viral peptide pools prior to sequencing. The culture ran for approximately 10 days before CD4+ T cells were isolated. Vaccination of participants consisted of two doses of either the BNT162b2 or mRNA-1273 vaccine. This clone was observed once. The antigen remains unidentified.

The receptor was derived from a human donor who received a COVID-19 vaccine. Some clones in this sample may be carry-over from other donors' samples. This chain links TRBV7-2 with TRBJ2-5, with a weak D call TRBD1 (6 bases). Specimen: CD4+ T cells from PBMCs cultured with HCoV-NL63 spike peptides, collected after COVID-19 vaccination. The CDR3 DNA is TGTGCCAGCAGCCCTCGGACAGAGGAGACCCAGTACTTC. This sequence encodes CASSPRTEETQYF.